These T cell receptor beta chains were read from a single sample in a study of T cell changes during pregnancy in multiple sclerosis. Sequencing used immunoSEQ multiplex PCR; TCRdb keeps in-frame clones, though not all of them. This sample has 52,000 or so clones, with approximately 91% found just once. The material was CD4+ T cells from peripheral blood mononuclear cells, obtained in the second trimester of pregnancy. These receptors all come from a female donor with multiple sclerosis, enrolled in a pregnancy study. The CDR3 runs from the conserved cysteine through the conserved F or W. Each record gives: clone size, V gene, J gene, D gene, CDR3 protein, CDR3 DNA. A D gene is named only where the DNA matches it firmly. Rows may omit the clone size; those that give it use once, few, many or a size class.

clone size: once
V gene: TRBV6-5
J gene: TRBJ2-1
D gene: TRBD2
CDR3 protein: CASTPRLAGYNEQFF
CDR3 DNA: TGTGCCAGCACGCCCAGACTAGCGGGTTACAATGAGCAGTTCTTC

clone size: .
V gene: TRBV28
J gene: TRBJ1-5
D gene: .
CDR3 protein: CASSFLGGNQPQHF
CDR3 DNA: TGTGCCAGCAGTTTTTTAGGGGGCAATCAGCCCCAGCATTTT

clone size: .
V gene: TRBV7-9
J gene: TRBJ2-7
D gene: .
CDR3 protein: CASRPDTTPYEQYF
CDR3 DNA: TGTGCCAGCAGACCGGACACCACCCCCTACGAGCAGTACTTC

clone size: .
V gene: TRBV7-8
J gene: TRBJ1-1
D gene: .
CDR3 protein: CASSVAGAVGEAFF
CDR3 DNA: TGTGCCAGCAGCGTTGCGGGGGCAGTAGGTGAAGCTTTCTTT

clone size: .
V gene: TRBV6-1
J gene: TRBJ1-5
D gene: .
CDR3 protein: CASSEWGRGTNQPQHF
CDR3 DNA: TGTGCCAGCAGTGAATGGGGCAGGGGCACCAATCAGCCCCAGCATTTT

clone size: .
V gene: TRBV23-1
J gene: TRBJ2-5
D gene: .
CDR3 protein: CASSRHWGVRAQYF
CDR3 DNA: TGCGCCAGCAGTCGCCACTGGGGGGTGCGGGCCCAGTACTTC

clone size: few
V gene: TRBV5-1
J gene: TRBJ1-1
D gene: TRBD1
CDR3 protein: CASHAGTGANTEAFF
CDR3 DNA: TGCGCCAGCCATGCCGGGACAGGGGCGAACACTGAAGCTTTCTTT

clone size: .
V gene: TRBV4-1
J gene: TRBJ1-3
D gene: TRBD1
CDR3 protein: CASSRGTGSGNTIYF
CDR3 DNA: TGCGCCAGCAGCCGAGGGACAGGGAGTGGAAACACCATATATTTT

clone size: .
V gene: TRBV19
J gene: TRBJ1-1
D gene: TRBD1
CDR3 protein: CASTSRNRGELNTEAFF
CDR3 DNA: TGTGCCAGTACTTCGAGGAACAGGGGAGAGTTGAACACTGAAGCTTTCTTT

clone size: .
V gene: TRBV11-2
J gene: TRBJ2-1
D gene: .
CDR3 protein: CASSLDHRRGVRNEQFF
CDR3 DNA: TGTGCCAGCAGCTTAGATCACAGGCGCGGGGTACGGAATGAGCAGTTCTTC

clone size: once
V gene: TRBV10-1
J gene: TRBJ2-3
D gene: TRBD2
CDR3 protein: CASRSSGDTDTQYF
CDR3 DNA: TGCGCCAGCCGTTCTAGCGGGGACACAGATACGCAGTATTTT

clone size: .
V gene: TRBV14
J gene: TRBJ2-7
D gene: .
CDR3 protein: CASSQVSGAYEQYF
CDR3 DNA: TGTGCCAGCAGCCAAGTTTCAGGGGCCTACGAGCAGTACTTC

clone size: .
V gene: TRBV15
J gene: TRBJ1-4
D gene: .
CDR3 protein: CATSRDPRTNNEKLFF
CDR3 DNA: TGTGCCACCAGCAGAGATCCCAGAACCAATAATGAAAAACTGTTTTTT

clone size: .
V gene: TRBV9
J gene: TRBJ2-7
D gene: TRBD1
CDR3 protein: CASSAAPGTVFYEQYF
CDR3 DNA: TGTGCCAGCAGCGCCGCCCCTGGGACAGTCTTCTACGAGCAGTACTTC

clone size: .
V gene: TRBV4-1
J gene: TRBJ2-1
D gene: TRBD2
CDR3 protein: CASSRDGGAYNEQFF
CDR3 DNA: TGCGCCAGCAGCCGTGACGGGGGGGCCTACAATGAGCAGTTCTTC

clone size: .
V gene: TRBV2
J gene: TRBJ1-5
D gene: .
CDR3 protein: CASSETEGSNQPQHF
CDR3 DNA: TGTGCCAGCAGTGAAACGGAGGGAAGCAATCAGCCCCAGCATTTT

clone size: .
V gene: TRBV6-5
J gene: TRBJ2-7
D gene: TRBD1
CDR3 protein: CASSRGQGSSYEQYF
CDR3 DNA: TGTGCCAGCAGCCGAGGACAGGGGAGCTCCTACGAGCAGTACTTC

clone size: .
V gene: TRBV9
J gene: TRBJ2-7
D gene: TRBD1
CDR3 protein: CASSVGGQGIHYEQYF
CDR3 DNA: TGTGCCAGCAGCGTGGGGGGACAGGGGATCCACTACGAGCAGTACTTC

clone size: .
V gene: TRBV6-6
J gene: TRBJ2-7
D gene: TRBD2
CDR3 protein: CASSYGLAHEQYF
CDR3 DNA: TGTGCCAGCAGTTACGGACTAGCTCACGAGCAGTACTTC

clone size: .
V gene: TRBV28
J gene: TRBJ2-7
D gene: .
CDR3 protein: CASSLATPYEQYF
CDR3 DNA: TGTGCCAGCAGTTTAGCGACTCCCTACGAGCAGTACTTC

clone size: .
V gene: TRBV7-8
J gene: TRBJ1-3
D gene: .
CDR3 protein: CASSLGFGEASGNTIYF
CDR3 DNA: TGTGCCAGCAGCTTAGGATTCGGGGAGGCCTCTGGAAACACCATATATTTT

clone size: .
V gene: TRBV29-1
J gene: TRBJ2-7
D gene: .
CDR3 protein: CSVEGRGGYEQYF
CDR3 DNA: TGCAGCGTTGAAGGCAGGGGCGGCTACGAGCAGTACTTC

clone size: .
V gene: TRBV28
J gene: TRBJ1-1
D gene: .
CDR3 protein: CASRPQGPITEAFF
CDR3 DNA: TGTGCCAGCAGACCACAGGGACCAATCACTGAAGCTTTCTTT

clone size: .
V gene: TRBV7-2
J gene: TRBJ2-2
D gene: .
CDR3 protein: CASSTGSLRGGELFF
CDR3 DNA: TGTGCCAGCAGCACAGGGTCCTTACGTGGCGGGGAGCTGTTTTTT